Each of the 22 T cell receptor beta chains below was sequenced from the same sample in a study of T cell repertoires in cytomegalovirus infection. TCRdb called the reads again in MiXCR, with one record for every CDR3 protein. The table has approximately 500,000 distinct CDR3 sequences, about 10% seen once; the top ten hold about a tenth. The material sequenced was PBMCs. These receptors were obtained from a human donor in good health (CMV status not recorded). Some clones in this sample may be carry-over from other donors' samples.

This clonotype was seen repeatedly, ten times or more. CDR3 DNA sequence: TGTGCCAGCAGTTTATGGACTAGCGGGCCTCGGCAGACCCAGTACTTC. Translation gives CASSLWTSGPRQTQYF. The rearrangement joins TRBV28 to TRBJ2-5; 10 positions match TRBD2. CDR3 length: 16 amino acids. With 0 bases clipped from V and 6 bases from J, the junction kept 7 bases outside the gene matches. Germline V lookup: CDR1 MDHEN, CDR2 SYDVKM.

Ten or more counts support this clonotype. V and J are TRBV7-9 and TRBJ2-7; a weak D match, TRBD1 (6 bases). The germline V and J ends were trimmed by 5 bases and 2 bases, with 16 bases remaining between them. Germline CDR1 SEHNR, CDR2 FQNEAQ (reference sequence). CDR3 length: 15 residues. The CDR3 sequence is CASSPPSDRAYEQYF. The CDR3 nucleotides are TGTGCCAGCAGCCCTCCATCGGACAGAGCCTACGAGCAGTACTTC.

The chain combines TRBV20-1 with TRBJ2-1, with D perhaps matching TRBD1 (6 bases). Germline CDR1 reads DFQATT; CDR2 reads SNEGSKA (reference sequence). V dropped 5 bases and J dropped 7 bases, with 27 bases sitting between them. The CDR3 loop spans 17 amino acids. The CDR3 loop is CSALPRRGTGRGNEQFF. The DNA of the CDR3 is TGCAGTGCTCTCCCCCGGCGTGGAACAGGGAGAGGGAATGAGCAGTTCTTC.

This clonotype was seen many times. The rearrangement links TRBV6-1 to TRBJ1-4; 9 bases map to TRBD1. The CDR3 extends over 14 amino acids. V shed 6 bases, J shed 5 bases, and the junction held 4 bases outside the gene matches. From germline, CDR1 is MNHNS and CDR2 SASEGT. The CDR3 DNA follows: TGTGCCAGCAGGGGGGACAGGGAAAATGAAAAACTGTTTTTT. Its protein is CASRGDRENEKLFF.

The chain uses TRBV29-1 and TRBJ2-1; 7 nucleotides align to TRBD1. CDR1 and CDR2 (germline): SQVTM, ANQGSEA. Trimming took 7 bases from V and 1 from J; bases not matched to a gene: 13. This CDR3 region has 16 residues. This chain's CDR3 is CSAIGMPGQSYNEQFF. CDR3 in DNA: TGCAGCGCTATCGGGATGCCGGGACAGTCCTACAATGAGCAGTTCTTC.

This clonotype was seen many times. The V call is TRBV11-2, the J call TRBJ2-5; TRBD2 might be the D (5 bases). The V end was cut by 10 bases, the J end by 1 base, with 13 bases between. The germline gives CDR1 SGHAT, CDR2 FQNNGV. This CDR3 region has 13 residues. The CDR3 spells CATATGIQETQYF. CDR3 in DNA: TGTGCCACCGCCACGGGGATCCAAGAGACCCAGTACTTC.

This clonotype was observed a handful of times. J is TRBJ1-1 and V is TRBV20-1; D gene uncertain. The CDR3 has 15 residues. CDR1 is DFQATT, CDR2 SNEGSKA, per germline (reference sequence). The germline V and J ends were trimmed by 3 bases and 3 bases, with 17 bases remaining between them. CDR3 protein: CSASGRRLRDTEAFF. The CDR3, as DNA: TGCAGTGCTAGTGGGCGGAGGTTGAGGGACACTGAAGCTTTCTTT.

The chain recombines TRBV20-1 with TRBJ2-3; D unresolved. Trimming removed 0 bases from V and 4 bases from J, with 11 bases in between. Germline V lookup: CDR1 DFQATT, CDR2 SNEGSKA (reference sequence). The CDR3 is 14 residues long. CDR3 bases: TGCAGTGCTAGAGATGGGCTACCCCCAGATACGCAGTATTTT. Translation gives CSARDGLPPDTQYF.

This clonotype has at least ten counts. The rearrangement joins TRBV7-8 to TRBJ1-5; D unresolved. The CDR3 spans 14 residues. Per germline, CDR1 SGHVS and CDR2 FQNEAQ. V gave up 2 bases and J gave up 5 bases, with 10 bases separating them. CDR3 nucleotide sequence: TGTGCCAGCAGCTTAATACAAGTGGATCAGCCCCAGCATTTT. It is translated as CASSLIQVDQPQHF.

The V and J genes are TRBV3-1 and TRBJ2-2, with TRBD2 matching 12 bases. CDR3 length: 16 residues. V was clipped by 3 bases and J by 2 bases; unmatched bases: 1. In germline, CDR1 is LGHDT, CDR2 YNNKEL (reference sequence). In DNA form, the CDR3 reads TGTGCCAGCAGCCAGGGACTAGCGGGCAACACCGGGGAGCTGTTTTTT. Translation gives CASSQGLAGNTGELFF.

The chain links TRBV5-1 to TRBJ1-4, with 9 bases that match TRBD1. The CDR3 is 16 amino acids. V dropped 2 bases and J dropped 8; count of bases not matched to a gene: 10. Germline CDR1 and CDR2: SGHRS and YFSETQ. The CDR3 region has the DNA TGCGCCAGCAGCTTAGAGTCATGGGGACAGGGCGAAAAACTGTTTTTT. Its protein product is CASSLESWGQGEKLFF. Full variable domain (remainder filled in from reference TRBV5-1 and TRBJ1-4): KAGVTQTPRYLIKTRGQQVTLSCSPISGHRSVSWYQQTPGQGLQFLFEYFSETQRNKGNFPGRFSGRQFSNSRSEMNVSTLELGDSALYLCASSLESWGQGEKLFFGSGTQLSVL.

This clonotype was seen many times. CDR3 region: CASSGQPLGEQYF. CDR3 nucleotides: TGTGCCAGCAGTGGACAGCCTCTGGGCGAGCAGTACTTC. The chain links TRBV2 to TRBJ2-7, with a tentative D call TRBD1 (5 bases). The CDR3 has 13 residues. Germline V gene lookup returns CDR1 SNHLY and CDR2 FYNNEI. V shed 4 bases and J shed 6 bases, with 13 bases lying between them.

This clonotype was recorded at least ten times. The gene calls are TRBV24-1 and TRBJ2-1, with 10 bases identical to TRBD2. After removal of 7 bases from V and 2 bases from J, the junction contained 7 bases not matched to a gene. Per germline, CDR1 KGHDR and CDR2 SFDVKD. The CDR3 runs 16 residues. CDR3 DNA: TGTGCCACCAGCAGAGGACTAGCGGTAACCTACAATGAGCAGTTCTTC. The encoded protein is CATSRGLAVTYNEQFF.

This clonotype has at least ten counts. The chain recombines TRBV7-9 with TRBJ2-2, with D unresolved. V lost 7 bases and J 2 bases, leaving 14 bases between the germline ends. Germline V gene sequence: CDR1 SEHNR, CDR2 FQNEAQ (reference sequence). The length of the CDR3 is 15 residues. The CDR3 nucleotides read TGTGCCAGCACTCTCGGCACACTTAACACCGGGGAGCTGTTTTTT. Translating it yields CASTLGTLNTGELFF.

The chain employs TRBV7-3 and TRBJ2-4; 7 positions match TRBD2. V shed 3 bases, J shed 1 base, and the junction held 0 bases outside the gene matches. The V gene's germline CDR1 is SGHTA and CDR2 FQGTGA. The CDR3 length is 14 residues. The CDR3 DNA is TGTGCCAGCAGCTTCGGGGGGGCCAAAAACATTCAGTACTTC. This translates into CASSFGGAKNIQYF.

A few counts support this clonotype. The rearrangement links TRBV4-1 to TRBJ2-1, with TRBD2 matching over 9 bases. After removal of 0 bases from V and 9 bases from J, the junction contained 9 bases not matched to a gene. This CDR3 comprises 16 residues. CDR1 and CDR2 from the germline V gene are MGHRA and YSYEKL. CDR3 region: CASSQEGGGASVEQFF. DNA for the CDR3: TGCGCCAGCAGCCAAGAAGGCGGGGGGGCCTCGGTTGAGCAGTTCTTC.

Only a few counts were recorded for this clonotype. One end of the junction fails to match germline, which may point to a read error. This chain joins TRBV5-3 and TRBJ2-3; D remains unclear. TRBV5-3 is labeled an ORF, and its function is uncertain. The CDR3 has 19 amino acids. The CDR3 region is CASSSWRVSAGPNTDTQYF. The DNA of the CDR3 is TGTGCCAGCAGCTCGTGGCGAGTATCGGCAGGACCCAACACAGATACGCAGTATTTT.

This clonotype has ten or more counts. The chain is built from TRBV12-3 or TRBV12-4 and TRBJ1-1, with 8 nucleotides matching TRBD1. J lost 2 bases, V lost 7 bases, and 9 bases had no gene match. This CDR3 is 15 amino acids long. DNA of the CDR3: TGTGCCAGCACCAATCCAGGACAGGGCAACACTGAAGCTTTCTTT. It encodes CASTNPGQGNTEAFF.

At least ten counts were recorded for this clonotype. This chain links TRBV25-1 with TRBJ1-1; D unresolved. V lost 6 bases and J lost 2, with 7 bases in between. Germline V gene sequence: CDR1 MGHDK, CDR2 SYGVNS. The CDR3 sequence is 12 residues long. For the CDR3, the DNA is TGTGCCAGCAGGTGGGGAAACACTGAAGCTTTCTTT. Its translation is CASRWGNTEAFF. The whole variable domain, remainder taken from reference TRBV25-1 and TRBJ1-1, is EADIYQTPRYLVIGTGKKITLECSQTMGHDKMYWYQQDPGMELHLIHYSYGVNSTEKGDLSSESTVSRIRTEHFPLTLESARPSHTSQYLCASRWGNTEAFFGQGTRLTVV.

At least ten counts were recorded for this clonotype. This chain uses TRBV6-5 with TRBJ2-1; TRBD1 might be the D (5 bases). CDR3 length equals 18 residues. Trimming removed 0 bases from V and 3 bases from J, with 18 bases in between. The germline gives CDR1 MNHEY, CDR2 SVGAGI. The CDR3 DNA follows: TGTGCCAGCAGTTACTCAGTCTGGGGCAGTACGAACTACAATGAGCAGTTCTTC. Its translation is CASSYSVWGSTNYNEQFF.

This clonotype was counted at least ten times. CDR3 nucleotide sequence: TGTGCCAGCAGAGCTAACTATGGCTACACCTTC. Encoded protein: CASRANYGYTF. The J gene is TRBJ1-2, the V gene TRBV28; D is uncertain. V lost 6 bases to trimming and J lost 0 bases, with 2 bases between them. The length of the CDR3 is 11 residues. The germline gives CDR1 MDHEN, CDR2 SYDVKM.

This chain joins TRBV20-1 and TRBJ1-1; D uncertain. CDR1 is DFQATT and CDR2 is SNEGSKA in the germline V gene (reference sequence). V lost 1 base and J lost 5, with 14 bases in between. The length of the CDR3 is 14 residues. The CDR3 sequence: CSARVVVLGTEAFF. CDR3 sequence (DNA): TGCAGTGCTAGAGTGGTCGTGCTAGGGACTGAAGCTTTCTTT.